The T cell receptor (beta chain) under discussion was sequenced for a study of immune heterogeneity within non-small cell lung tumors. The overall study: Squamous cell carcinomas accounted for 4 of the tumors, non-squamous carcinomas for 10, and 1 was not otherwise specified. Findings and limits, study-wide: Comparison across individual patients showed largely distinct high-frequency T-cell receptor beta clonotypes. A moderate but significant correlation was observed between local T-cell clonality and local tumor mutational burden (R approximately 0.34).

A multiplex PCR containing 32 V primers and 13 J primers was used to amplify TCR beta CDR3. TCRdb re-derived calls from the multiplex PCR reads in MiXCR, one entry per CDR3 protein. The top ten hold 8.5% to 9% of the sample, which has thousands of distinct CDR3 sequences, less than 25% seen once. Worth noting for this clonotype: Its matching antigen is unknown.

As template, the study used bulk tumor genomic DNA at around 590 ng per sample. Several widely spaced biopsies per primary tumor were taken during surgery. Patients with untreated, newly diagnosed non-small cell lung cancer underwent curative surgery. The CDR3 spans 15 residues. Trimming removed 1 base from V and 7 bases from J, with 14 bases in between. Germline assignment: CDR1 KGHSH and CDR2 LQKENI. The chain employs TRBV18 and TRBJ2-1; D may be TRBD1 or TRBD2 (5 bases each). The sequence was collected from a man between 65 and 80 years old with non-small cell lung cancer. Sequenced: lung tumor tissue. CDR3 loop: CASSPQRAGKNEQFF. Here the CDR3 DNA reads TGTGCCAGCTCACCACAGAGGGCAGGGAAGAATGAGCAGTTCTTC.